Listed here are 3 T cell receptor beta chains from one sample, sequenced in a study of blood T cell repertoires in COVID-19 (dated by TCRdb to 2018 to 2020). Library preparation used the immunoSEQ multiplex PCR assay. The clones in this table, taken by TCRdb from immuneACCESS, are in-frame only. Not every clone is retained; where verified, under half of the shortfall comes from an unresolved V gene, and the cause of the rest is unknown. This sample gives fewer than 250,000 clones in total; roughly nine tenths of them show up just once. The ten top clones hold approximately 7.6% of the sample. The sequencing sample was made of PBMCs or T cells enriched from blood (not recorded which). Every receptor here comes from a woman between 18 and 30 years old who had recovered from COVID-19.

This clone has only a few counts. The chain employs TRBV21-1 and TRBJ1-1; no DNA check was done on the table's D call, TRBD1. TRBV21-1 is classified as a pseudogene. CDR3 length: 14 amino acids. This CDR3 reads CASSKKTGNTEAFF. The DNA of the CDR3 is TGTGCCAGCAGCAAAAAAACAGGGAACACTGAAGCTTTCTTT.

J is TRBJ1-2 and V is TRBV29-1; D might be TRBD1 (5 bases). The CDR3 sequence is 14 residues long. Germline V lookup: CDR1 SQVTM, CDR2 ANQGSEA. V lost 4 bases, J lost 3 bases, and 15 bases lay in between. The CDR3 loop reads CSVVGRGLDYGYTF. In nucleotides, the CDR3 is TGCAGCGTTGTGGGAAGGGGCTTGGACTATGGCTACACCTTC.

This chain joins TRBV5-1 and TRBJ1-3, with 7 nucleotides matching TRBD1. With V trimmed by 0 bases and J by 3 bases, 9 bases remained unmatched. This CDR3 is 17 amino acids long. Germline V gene data show CDR1 as SGHRS and CDR2 as YFSETQ. CDR3 amino acids: CASSLGGQANLGNTIYF. Written as DNA, the CDR3 is TGCGCCAGCAGCTTGGGTGGACAGGCTAACCTTGGAAACACCATATATTTT.